This record looks at one T cell receptor (beta chain) sequence and its context. This specimen comes from a study of blood T cell repertoires in COVID-19. Study-level background: The United States, Italy and Spain supplied acute and convalescent COVID-19 samples. In each case, the material was cDNA or gDNA derived from T cells, B-cell-depleted T cells, or PBMCs.

The J segment lost 1 base and the V segment lost 4 bases, leaving 4 bases of the junction unmatched. Germline lookup yields CDR1 SGDLS and CDR2 YYNGEE. The CDR3 sequence is 16 residues long. Method: immunoSEQ multiplex PCR; TCRdb's copy keeps in-frame clones and lacks some. The data show about 210,000 clones, 85% seen once. Participants spanned ages roughly 18 to 95 years and resided in 20 to 30 US areas. Among Cohort 3 donors, those recovered had two negative PCRs, clearance, or symptom resolution. The TCR sequence derives from a middle-aged man who had recovered from COVID-19. The chain combines TRBV9 with TRBJ2-1; 11 bases fit TRBD2. Sequencing was done on a sample of PBMCs or T cells enriched from blood (not recorded which). CDR3 amino acids: CASSKPSGRSYNEQFF. The CDR3 DNA reads TGTGCCAGCAGCAAACCTAGCGGGAGGTCCTACAATGAGCAGTTCTTC. Full variable domain (outside the CDR3, taken from reference TRBV9 and TRBJ2-1): DSGVTQTPKHLITATGQRVTLRCSPRSGDLSVYWYQQSLDQGLQFLIQYYNGEERAKGNILERFSAQQFPDLHSELNLSSLELGDSALYFCASSKPSGRSYNEQFFGPGTRLTVL.